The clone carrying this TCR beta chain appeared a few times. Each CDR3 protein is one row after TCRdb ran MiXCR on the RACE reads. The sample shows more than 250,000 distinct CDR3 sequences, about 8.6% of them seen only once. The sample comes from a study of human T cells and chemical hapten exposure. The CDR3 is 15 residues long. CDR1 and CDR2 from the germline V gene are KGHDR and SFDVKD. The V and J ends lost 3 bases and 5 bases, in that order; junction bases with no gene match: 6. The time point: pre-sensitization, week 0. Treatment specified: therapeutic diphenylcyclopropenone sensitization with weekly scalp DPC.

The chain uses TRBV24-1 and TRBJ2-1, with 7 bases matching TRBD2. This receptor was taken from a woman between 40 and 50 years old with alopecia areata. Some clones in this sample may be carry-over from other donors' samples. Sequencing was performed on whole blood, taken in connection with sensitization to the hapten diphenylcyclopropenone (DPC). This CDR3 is CATSDAAGVDNEQFF. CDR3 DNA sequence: TGTGCCACCAGTGATGCGGCGGGAGTCGACAATGAGCAGTTCTTC.